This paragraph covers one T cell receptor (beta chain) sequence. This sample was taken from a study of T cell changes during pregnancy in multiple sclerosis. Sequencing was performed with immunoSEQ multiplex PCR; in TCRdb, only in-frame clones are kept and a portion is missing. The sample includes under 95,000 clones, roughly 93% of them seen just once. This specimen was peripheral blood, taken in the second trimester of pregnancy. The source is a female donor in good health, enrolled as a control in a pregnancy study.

This chain's CDR3 is CAINSGGNNEQFF. The DNA of the CDR3 is TGTGCCATCAACAGCGGGGGGAACAATGAGCAGTTCTTC. The V and J genes are TRBV2 and TRBJ2-1; 9 bases fit TRBD2. Germline CDR1 SNHLY, CDR2 FYNNEI. With 10 bases clipped from V and 5 bases from J, the junction kept 6 bases outside the gene matches. CDR3 size: 13 residues.